This T cell receptor beta chain was documented in a study of T cells in Graves' hyperthyroidism and ophthalmopathy. Study-wide findings and caveats: Stable hyperthyroidism was separated from ophthalmopathy by a model based on 13 V-J features. Among clonotypes expanded in thyroid above 0.001, most were also found in blood.

RNA transcripts served as the template for amplifying TCR beta CDR3 regions. With the HTBI primer set, the TCR CDR3 went through a first round of RT-PCR. TCRdb reprocessed the multiplex PCR reads with MiXCR, giving one entry per CDR3 protein. The repertoire consists of 530,000 or so distinct CDR3 sequences, with just over 45% occurring once and the leading ten covering roughly 7.7%. Worth noting for this clonotype: Its antigen is as yet unknown.

The germline gives CDR1 SNHLY, CDR2 FYNNEI. The CDR3 is 14 residues long. Stability of Graves' hyperthyroidism was defined as absent ophthalmopathy progression within 18 months. Clinical symptoms, serum thyroxine, TRAb, thyroid ultrasound and orbital computed tomography informed diagnoses. The chain has TRBV2 and TRBJ2-7; no definite D call. The J call may be faulty, since TRBJ2-1 better matches the DNA end. Input material: peripheral blood or thyroid tissue (not recorded which). The clonotype was recovered from a woman aged 18-35 years with Graves' hyperthyroidism. CDR3 region: CASSEVQIYNEQFF. CDR3 nucleotides: TGTGCCAGCAGTGAAGTACAGATCTACAATGAGCAGTTCTTC.